The subject of this entry is one TCR beta chain. The data originate from a study of blood T cell repertoires in COVID-19. Study summary: The United States, Italy and Spain provided the acute and convalescent COVID-19 samples. The cDNA or gDNA used as material had been derived from T cells, B-cell-depleted T cells, or PBMCs.

Unmatched junction bases numbered 7, after V lost 6 bases and J lost 1 base. Germline V gene lookup returns CDR1 SGHDT and CDR2 YYEEEE. CDR3 length: 14 amino acids. Original methodology: Nucleated cell counts were estimated from reference gene primer amplification. Repertoires were generated with immunoSEQ multiplex PCR, while TCRdb's copy carries only in-frame clones and drops some. V and J calls and clone size come straight from that table; D and trimming were deduced from the DNA. The repertoire consists of about 90,000 clones, with under 95% occurring once and the leading ten covering around 2.5%.

V and J are TRBV5-6 and TRBJ2-7; 7 bases fit TRBD1. Sequencing was carried out using peripheral blood. The TCR was taken from a human donor with active COVID-19. The donor label of this sample is uncertain. The CDR3 loop is CASTDRATSYEQYF. The CDR3 DNA sequence: TGTGCCAGCACTGACAGGGCAACGTCCTACGAGCAGTACTTC.